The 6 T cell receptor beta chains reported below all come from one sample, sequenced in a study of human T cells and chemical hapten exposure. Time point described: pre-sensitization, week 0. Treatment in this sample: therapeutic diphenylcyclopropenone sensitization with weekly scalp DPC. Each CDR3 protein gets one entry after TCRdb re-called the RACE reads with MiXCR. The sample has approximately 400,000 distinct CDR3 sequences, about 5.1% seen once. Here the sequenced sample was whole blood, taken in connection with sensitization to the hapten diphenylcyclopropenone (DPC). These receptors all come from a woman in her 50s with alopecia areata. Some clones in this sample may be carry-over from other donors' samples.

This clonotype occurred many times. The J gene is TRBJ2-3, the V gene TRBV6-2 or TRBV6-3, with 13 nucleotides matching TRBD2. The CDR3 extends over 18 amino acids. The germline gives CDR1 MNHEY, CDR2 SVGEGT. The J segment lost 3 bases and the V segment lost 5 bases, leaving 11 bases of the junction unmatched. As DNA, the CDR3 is TGTGCCAGCAGTAATCAACAACGGACTAGCGGGAGTACAGATACGCAGTATTTT. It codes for CASSNQQRTSGSTDTQYF.

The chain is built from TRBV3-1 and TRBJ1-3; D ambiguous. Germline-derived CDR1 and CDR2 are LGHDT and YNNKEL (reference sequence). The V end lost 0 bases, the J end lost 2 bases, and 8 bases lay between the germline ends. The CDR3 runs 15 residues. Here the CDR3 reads CASSQEIGTGNTIYF. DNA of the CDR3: TGTGCCAGCAGCCAAGAGATAGGGACTGGAAACACCATATATTTT.

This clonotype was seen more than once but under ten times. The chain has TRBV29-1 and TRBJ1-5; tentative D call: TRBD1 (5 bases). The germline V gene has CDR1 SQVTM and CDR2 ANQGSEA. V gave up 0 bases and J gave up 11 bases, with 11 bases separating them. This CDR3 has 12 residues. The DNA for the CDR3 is TGCAGCGTTGAAGATCAGGGCGGGGCCCAGCATTTT. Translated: CSVEDQGGAQHF.

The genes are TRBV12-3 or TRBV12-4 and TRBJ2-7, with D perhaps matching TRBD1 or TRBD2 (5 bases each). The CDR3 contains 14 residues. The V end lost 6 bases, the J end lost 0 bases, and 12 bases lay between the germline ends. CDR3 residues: CASRGRETSYEQYF. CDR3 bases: TGTGCCAGCAGGGGACGGGAAACCTCCTACGAGCAGTACTTC.

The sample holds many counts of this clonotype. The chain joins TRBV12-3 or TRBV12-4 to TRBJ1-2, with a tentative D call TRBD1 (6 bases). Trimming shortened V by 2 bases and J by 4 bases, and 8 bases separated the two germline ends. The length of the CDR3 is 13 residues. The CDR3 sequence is CASSLSGVYGYTF. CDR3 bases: TGTGCCAGCAGTTTATCAGGGGTCTATGGCTACACCTTC.

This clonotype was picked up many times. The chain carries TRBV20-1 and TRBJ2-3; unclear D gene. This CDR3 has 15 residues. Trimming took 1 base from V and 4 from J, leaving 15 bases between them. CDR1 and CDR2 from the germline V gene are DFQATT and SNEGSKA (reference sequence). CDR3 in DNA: TGCAGTGCTAGAGCTGACCCACCACTACCAGATACGCAGTATTTT. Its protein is CSARADPPLPDTQYF.